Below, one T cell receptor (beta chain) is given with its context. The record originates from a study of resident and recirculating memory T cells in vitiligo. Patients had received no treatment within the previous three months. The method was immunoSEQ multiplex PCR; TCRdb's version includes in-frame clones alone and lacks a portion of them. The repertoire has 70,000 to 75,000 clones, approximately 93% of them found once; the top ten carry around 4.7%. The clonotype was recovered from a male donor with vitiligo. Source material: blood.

The CDR3 loop reads CASQARGGDQPQHF. The CDR3 DNA follows: TGTGCCAGTCAGGCGCGGGGGGGTGATCAGCCCCAGCATTTT. This sequence joins TRBV19 and TRBJ1-5; D may be TRBD1 (5 bases). Trimming shortened V by 8 bases and J by 5 bases, and 16 bases separated the two germline ends. The CDR3 contains 14 residues. CDR1 is LNHDA, CDR2 SQIVND, per germline (reference sequence).